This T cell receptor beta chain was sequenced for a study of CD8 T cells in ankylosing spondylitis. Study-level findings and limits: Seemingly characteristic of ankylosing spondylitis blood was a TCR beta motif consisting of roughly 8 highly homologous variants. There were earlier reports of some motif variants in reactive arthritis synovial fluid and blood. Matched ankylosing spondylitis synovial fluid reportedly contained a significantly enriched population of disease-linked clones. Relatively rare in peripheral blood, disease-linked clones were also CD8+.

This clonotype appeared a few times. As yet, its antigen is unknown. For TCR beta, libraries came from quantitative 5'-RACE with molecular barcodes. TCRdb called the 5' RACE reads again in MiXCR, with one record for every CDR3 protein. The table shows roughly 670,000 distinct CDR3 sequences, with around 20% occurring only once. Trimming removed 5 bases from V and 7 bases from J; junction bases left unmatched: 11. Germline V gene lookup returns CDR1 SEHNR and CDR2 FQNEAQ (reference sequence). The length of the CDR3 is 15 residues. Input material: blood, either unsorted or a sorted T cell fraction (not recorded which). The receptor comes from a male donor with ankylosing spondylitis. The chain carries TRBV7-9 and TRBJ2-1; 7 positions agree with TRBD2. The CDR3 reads CASSAQATSRNEQFF. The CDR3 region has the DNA TGTGCCAGCAGCGCACAGGCGACTAGCCGGAATGAGCAGTTCTTC.